The 20 T cell receptor beta chains below were found in one sample sequenced in a study of blood T cell repertoires in COVID-19. Some clones are missing from TCRdb's copy, which holds only in-frame ones; the method was immunoSEQ multiplex PCR. The repertoire has approximately 300,000 clones, over 80% of them found once; the top ten carry roughly 3.9%. The sequencing sample was made of peripheral blood. These receptors were obtained from a woman in her forties with acute or convalescent COVID-19.

This chain joins TRBV7-9 and TRBJ2-1; TRBD2 is a possible D gene (6 bases). Germline CDR1 is SEHNR and CDR2 is FQNEAQ (reference sequence). The V and J ends lost 4 bases and 3 bases respectively, with 19 bases between them. CDR3 length: 17 residues. The CDR3 spells CASSSQAGTSSYNEQFF. The DNA for the CDR3 is TGTGCCAGCAGCTCACAAGCCGGGACTTCTAGCTACAATGAGCAGTTCTTC.

The chain combines TRBV5-1 with TRBJ2-1; weak D call: TRBD1 (6 bases). Germline CDR1 reads SGHRS; CDR2 reads YFSETQ. V was trimmed by 1 base and J by 10 bases, leaving 6 bases between them. CDR3 length equals 11 residues. CDR3 nucleotide sequence: TGCGCCAGCAGCTTGCAGGGGGAGCAGTTCTTC. It codes for CASSLQGEQFF. Full variable domain (remainder filled in from reference TRBV5-1 and TRBJ2-1): KAGVTQTPRYLIKTRGQQVTLSCSPISGHRSVSWYQQTPGQGLQFLFEYFSETQRNKGNFPGRFSGRQFSNSRSEMNVSTLELGDSALYLCASSLQGEQFFGPGTRLTVL.

V usage is TRBV6-5 and J usage is TRBJ1-2, with a tentative D call TRBD1 (5 bases). This CDR3 comprises 14 residues. V was clipped by 0 bases and J by 4 bases, with 9 bases between them. Germline V gives CDR1 MNHEY, CDR2 SVGAGI. CDR3 region: CASSYSGGGYGYTF. The CDR3 DNA reads TGTGCCAGCAGTTACTCTGGGGGAGGCTATGGCTACACCTTC.

The V and J genes are TRBV6-2 or TRBV6-3 and TRBJ1-1, with D tentatively TRBD1 (5 bases). The CDR3 consists of 17 residues. Trimming removed 0 bases from V and 2 bases from J, with 16 bases in between. The germline V gene has CDR1 MNHEY and CDR2 SVGEGT. The CDR3 DNA reads TGTGCCAGCAGTTACTCGTTGATACGCAGGGTTAACACTGAAGCTTTCTTT. It specifies CASSYSLIRRVNTEAFF.

This clone showed up just a few times. V and J are TRBV18 and TRBJ1-1; D is unresolved. The CDR3 extends over 16 amino acids. V dropped 6 bases and J dropped 1 base, with 18 bases sitting between them. Germline V gene lookup returns CDR1 KGHSH and CDR2 LQKENI. CDR3 in amino acids: CASSPGLGGQNTEAFF. CDR3 sequence (DNA): TGTGCCAGCTCTCCCGGACTCGGAGGGCAGAACACTGAAGCTTTCTTT.

The gene calls are TRBV6-5 and TRBJ1-1; no clear D. Germline CDR1 MNHEY, CDR2 SVGAGI. CDR3 length: 11 residues. V lost 4 bases and J lost 7, with 7 bases in between. The CDR3 loop reads CASSSGGEAFF. The CDR3, as DNA: TGTGCCAGCAGTTCGGGTGGTGAAGCTTTCTTT.

The chain carries TRBV7-8 and TRBJ1-6, with 8 positions matching TRBD1. V lost 5 bases to trimming and J lost 7 bases; unmatched junction nucleotides: 7. The CDR3 has 15 amino acids. Germline-derived CDR1 and CDR2 are SGHVS and FQNEAQ. DNA for the CDR3: TGTGCCAGCAGCATCGGACAGGGTCGAAATTCACCCCTCCACTTT. Translating it yields CASSIGQGRNSPLHF.

The chain employs TRBV4-1 and TRBJ2-5, with 8 nucleotides matching TRBD1. Germline assignment: CDR1 MGHRA and CDR2 YSYEKL. The V and J ends lost 1 base and 1 base, in that order; junction bases with no gene match: 2. The length of the CDR3 is 15 residues. CDR3 sequence reads: CASSQGDRIQETQYF. The CDR3 nucleotides read TGCGCCAGCAGCCAAGGGGACAGGATCCAAGAGACCCAGTACTTC.

The J gene is TRBJ1-5, the V gene TRBV30; maybe TRBD1 (5 bases). This CDR3 has 13 amino acids. CDR1 and CDR2 (germline): GTSNPN, SVGIG (reference sequence). Deletions cut 3 bases from V and 3 bases from J, with 9 bases between. CDR3 amino acids: CAWSLQDNQPQHF. The CDR3 DNA reads TGTGCCTGGAGCCTACAGGACAATCAGCCCCAGCATTTT. Complete variable domain (other parts from reference TRBV30 and TRBJ1-5): SQTIHQWPATLVQPVGSPLSLECTVEGTSNPNLYWYRQAAGRGLQLLFYSVGIGQISSEVPQNLSASRPQDRQFILSSKKLLLSDSGFYLCAWSLQDNQPQHFGDGTRLSIL.

The chain combines TRBV24-1 with TRBJ2-3; D is unresolved. Germline V gene data show CDR1 as KGHDR and CDR2 as SFDVKD. The CDR3 is 13 residues long. V dropped 4 bases and J dropped 4 bases, with 8 bases sitting between them. CDR3 sequence: CATSDPEADTQYF. Here the CDR3 DNA reads TGTGCCACCAGTGACCCCGAGGCAGATACGCAGTATTTT.

This chain uses TRBV11-2 with TRBJ1-3; perhaps TRBD1 as D (5 bases). The CDR3 is made up of 18 amino acids. The germline V gene encodes CDR1 SGHAT and CDR2 FQNNGV. Trimming stripped 0 bases from V and 1 base from J, with 16 bases between. The CDR3 DNA reads TGTGCCAGCAGCTTAGAAGGATTTGGGACTTTTTCTGGAAACACCATATATTTT. Translating gives CASSLEGFGTFSGNTIYF.

V usage is TRBV18 and J usage is TRBJ1-2, with 9 bases that match TRBD1. CDR1 and CDR2 from the germline V gene are KGHSH and LQKENI. Unmatched junction bases numbered 10, after V lost 5 bases and J lost 6 bases. CDR3 length: 15 amino acids. The CDR3 loop reads CASSWDRAAWNGYTF. The DNA for the CDR3 is TGTGCCAGCTCATGGGACAGGGCGGCCTGGAATGGCTACACCTTC.

CDR3 residues: CASKRVDSYEQYV. CDR3 bases: TGTGCCAGCAAGAGGGTGGACTCCTACGAGCAGTACGTC. The chain has TRBV11-1 and TRBJ2-7; a weak D match, TRBD2 (5 bases). Trimming removed 7 bases from V and 0 bases from J, with 10 bases in between. This CDR3 has 13 residues. CDR1 is SGHAT, CDR2 FQDESV, per germline (reference sequence).

This clone was seen once. The chain couples TRBV5-1 to TRBJ2-5, with 11 bases matching TRBD2. Germline V CDR1 and CDR2: SGHRS, YFSETQ. The CDR3 spans 17 residues. V shed 6 bases, J shed 1 base, and the junction held 11 bases outside the gene matches. The CDR3 coding sequence is TGCGCCAGCATCACATATCTAGCGGGGGGCCTCCAAGAGACCCAGTACTTC. Protein sequence: CASITYLAGGLQETQYF.

V is TRBV2 and J is TRBJ1-4; a weak D match, TRBD1 (6 bases). CDR1 is SNHLY and CDR2 is FYNNEI in the germline V gene. The germline V and J ends were trimmed by 3 bases and 0 bases, with 11 bases remaining between them. The CDR3 length is 16 residues. As DNA, the CDR3 is TGTGCCAGCAGTGAGCAGGGGCGGGCAACTAATGAAAAACTGTTTTTT. Translated: CASSEQGRATNEKLFF. Full variable domain (missing parts from reference TRBV2 and TRBJ1-4): EPEVTQTPSHQVTQMGQEVILRCVPISNHLYFYWYRQILGQKVEFLVSFYNNEISEKSEIFDDQFSVERPDGSNFTLKIRSTKLEDSAMYFCASSEQGRATNEKLFFGSGTQLSVL.

The gene calls are TRBV6-5 and TRBJ2-5; no definite D call. Germline V CDR1 and CDR2: MNHEY, SVGAGI. The ends were cut back, 5 bases at V and 2 bases at J, with 12 bases in the middle. The CDR3 runs to 14 residues. CDR3 in DNA: TGTGCCAGCAGTCCTCGACACAAACAAGAGACCCAGTACTTC. Protein sequence: CASSPRHKQETQYF.

The chain links TRBV4-2 to TRBJ2-2; D gene ambiguous. The length of the CDR3 is 12 residues. Germline CDR1 LGHNA, CDR2 YNFKEQ. Trimming cost V 2 bases and J 7 bases, with 5 bases left between them. This CDR3 reads CASSQQFGELFF. The CDR3 region has the DNA TGTGCCAGCAGCCAACAGTTCGGGGAGCTGTTTTTT.

This chain links TRBV13 with TRBJ1-3, with 8 bases aligning to TRBD1. The CDR3 loop spans 15 amino acids. Germline CDR1 reads PRHDT; CDR2 reads FYEKMQ (reference sequence). V trimming: 8 bases; J trimming: 0 bases; junction bases outside the gene matches: 6. This CDR3 is CASGGQVDSGNTIYF. For the CDR3, the DNA is TGTGCCAGCGGGGGACAGGTTGACTCTGGAAACACCATATATTTT.

This chain links TRBV7-9 with TRBJ2-1; weak D call: TRBD2 (6 bases). This CDR3 is 16 amino acids long. Trimming removed 4 bases at V and 3 bases at J, with 16 bases between. Germline CDR1 SEHNR, CDR2 FQNEAQ (reference sequence). CDR3 nucleotide sequence: TGTGCCAGCAGCTCCAACGGGACTGCTGTCTACAATGAGCAGTTCTTC. It yields the protein CASSSNGTAVYNEQFF.

The chain is built from TRBV9 and TRBJ2-2; 9 nucleotides agree with TRBD1. V lost 2 bases and J lost 5; bases outside the gene matches: 4. CDR1 and CDR2 from the germline V gene are SGDLS and YYNGEE. The CDR3 is 15 amino acids. The chain's CDR3 is CASSVTGTGTGELFF. The CDR3 nucleotides are TGTGCCAGCAGCGTTACCGGGACAGGGACCGGGGAGCTGTTTTTT.